These 18 T cell receptor beta chains originate from one sample sequenced in a study of OX40 agonist ivuxolimab in advanced cancers. The table came from immunoSEQ multiplex PCR; TCRdb's copy has only in-frame clones and leaves some out. The table shows about 120,000 clones, with 75% to 90% occurring only once. The material sequenced was CD4+ or CD8+ T cells sorted from blood, taken in a trial of the OX40 agonist ivuxolimab. These receptor sequences come from an adult with an advanced solid tumor such as melanoma, head and neck, liver or kidney cancer.

The V gene is TRBV19, the J gene TRBJ2-7; D is possibly TRBD1 (6 bases). Germline-derived CDR1 and CDR2 are LNHDA and SQIVND (reference sequence). The CDR3 contains 15 residues. Trimming removed 8 bases at V and 0 bases at J, with 17 bases between. The CDR3, as DNA: TGTGCCAGTCATCCCAGGGGTTCTAGCTCCTACGAGCAGTACTTC. This encodes CASHPRGSSSYEQYF.

The rearrangement uses TRBV9 and TRBJ1-5, with D perhaps TRBD1 (5 bases). The length of the CDR3 is 16 residues. Germline CDR1 reads SGDLS; CDR2 reads YYNGEE. V lost 4 bases and J lost 3, with 17 bases in between. For the CDR3, the DNA is TGTGCCAGCAGCAAGGGGCAGGGAGAGATCAATCAGCCCCAGCATTTT. Translated: CASSKGQGEINQPQHF.

The CDR3 region is CASHPGTGSSYEQYF. CDR3 coding DNA: TGTGCCTCTCATCCCGGGACAGGGAGCTCCTACGAGCAGTACTTC. The chain is built from TRBV30 and TRBJ2-7, with 9 bases matching TRBD1. This CDR3 is 15 amino acids long. Per germline, CDR1 GTSNPN and CDR2 SVGIG (reference sequence). Trimming removed 7 bases from V and 0 bases from J; junction bases left unmatched: 10.

V gene TRBV7-6 combines with J gene TRBJ1-3; no clear D. The germline gives CDR1 SGHVS, CDR2 FNYEAQ. V dropped 5 bases and J dropped 0 bases, with 8 bases sitting between them. This CDR3 region has 14 residues. The CDR3 DNA reads as TGTGCCAGCAGCGAGGCTTACTCTGGAAACACCATATATTTT. Amino acid sequence: CASSEAYSGNTIYF.

The V gene is TRBV9, the J gene TRBJ1-6; D might be TRBD1 (5 bases). Per germline, CDR1 SGDLS and CDR2 YYNGEE. CDR3 length equals 15 residues. Trimming cost V 3 bases and J 5 bases, with 12 bases left between them. CDR3 DNA: TGTGCCAGCAGCGCCGACCGGGGCGATAATTCACCCCTCCACTTT. Residues: CASSADRGDNSPLHF.

The chain joins TRBV19 to TRBJ1-1; TRBD1 is a possible D gene (6 bases). Germline CDR1 LNHDA, CDR2 SQIVND (reference sequence). CDR3 length: 13 residues. Trimming shortened V by 9 bases and J by 5 bases, and 16 bases separated the two germline ends. CDR3 DNA sequence: TGTGCCAGCCGCACAGGGAGAAGGACTGAAGCTTTCTTT. Translated, it gives CASRTGRRTEAFF.

The V call is TRBV12-5, the J call TRBJ1-1; TRBD1 is a possible D gene (5 bases). The CDR3 has 14 amino acids. Trimming took 6 bases from V and 1 from J, leaving 12 bases between them. Germline loops: CDR1 LGHNT, CDR2 FRNRAP. The CDR3: CASGYGGTNTEAFF. The CDR3 DNA follows: TGTGCTAGTGGCTATGGGGGGACGAACACTGAAGCTTTCTTT.

J is TRBJ2-5 and V is TRBV29-1, with 7 bases matching TRBD1. With 4 bases clipped from V and 1 base from J, the junction kept 0 bases outside the gene matches. Germline lookup yields CDR1 SQVTM and CDR2 ANQGSEA. The CDR3 runs 12 residues. In nucleotides, the CDR3 is TGCAGCGTTGCAGGGGGCCAAGAGACCCAGTACTTC. This encodes CSVAGGQETQYF.

CDR3 sequence (DNA): TGTGCCAGTAGTCTGGACAGGGCAGATCAGCCCCAGCATTTT. Translated: CASSLDRADQPQHF. The rearrangement uses TRBV19 and TRBJ1-5; TRBD1 matches 8 bases. CDR3 length: 14 residues. V dropped 5 bases and J dropped 5; count of bases not matched to a gene: 5. Germline assignment: CDR1 LNHDA and CDR2 SQIVND (reference sequence).

The rearrangement uses TRBV5-5 and TRBJ2-7; D ambiguous. The germline CDR1 and CDR2 sequences are SGHKS and YYEKEE (reference sequence). V shed 1 base and J shed 1 base, with 9 bases lying between them. The CDR3 totals 14 residues. CDR3 amino acids: CASSLPGLSYEQYF. The CDR3 region has the DNA TGTGCCAGCAGCTTGCCAGGTCTATCCTACGAGCAGTACTTC. Full variable domain (outside the CDR3, taken from reference TRBV5-5 and TRBJ2-7): DAGVTQSPTHLIKTRGQQVTLRCSPISGHKSVSWYQQVLGQGPQFIFQYYEKEERGRGNFPDRFSARQFPNYSSELNVNALLLGDSALYLCASSLPGLSYEQYFGPGTRLTVT.

The chain employs TRBV6-6 and TRBJ1-2, with D unclear. Trimming took 5 bases from V and 5 from J, leaving 6 bases between them. This CDR3 has 11 amino acids. Germline loops: CDR1 MNHNY, CDR2 SVGAGI (reference sequence). CDR3 sequence (DNA): TGTGCCAGCAGTCTACAATATGGCTACACCTTC. Translated, it gives CASSLQYGYTF.

This chain joins TRBV6-5 and TRBJ1-1; maybe TRBD1 (5 bases). The CDR3 totals 14 residues. CDR1 and CDR2 (germline): MNHEY, SVGAGI. V was cut by 5 bases and J by 3 bases, with 13 bases left in between. CDR3 DNA: TGTGCCAGCAGTCTGGCCGGCAGGGACACTGAAGCTTTCTTT. Encoded protein: CASSLAGRDTEAFF.

V gene TRBV27 combines with J gene TRBJ1-1, with D possibly TRBD1 on 6 matching bases. Trimming stripped 8 bases from V and 8 bases from J, with 18 bases between. This CDR3 contains 13 residues. Germline V CDR1 and CDR2: MNHEY, SMNVEV (reference sequence). The CDR3 nucleotides read TGTGCCAGCTTCTTTAACAGGGCTTCAGAAGCTTTCTTT. Translation gives CASFFNRASEAFF.

The rearrangement joins TRBV5-5 to TRBJ2-5; D perhaps matches TRBD2 (5 bases). The CDR3 totals 14 residues. The V gene's germline CDR1 is SGHKS and CDR2 YYEKEE (reference sequence). Trimming cost V 0 bases and J 4 bases, with 10 bases left between them. The CDR3 DNA reads TGTGCCAGCAGCTTGGGACGGAGGAGAGAGACCCAGTACTTC. Translating gives CASSLGRRRETQYF.

The chain has TRBV7-6 and TRBJ1-3, with D unclear. The CDR3 is 14 residues long. V lost 2 bases, J lost 0 bases, and 5 bases lay in between. Germline lookup yields CDR1 SGHVS and CDR2 FNYEAQ. CDR3 DNA: TGTGCCAGCAGCTTATCACTCTCTGGAAACACCATATATTTT. It yields the protein CASSLSLSGNTIYF. Combining the CDR3 with reference TRBV7-6 and TRBJ1-3 gives the whole variable domain GAGVSQSPRYKVTKRGQDVALRCDPISGHVSLYWYRQALGQGPEFLTYFNYEAQQDKSGLPNDRFSAERPEGSISTLTIQRTEQRDSAMYRCASSLSLSGNTIYFGEGSWLTVV.

The rearrangement links TRBV9 to TRBJ2-3; 8 nucleotides match TRBD2. The V gene end was trimmed by 3 bases and the J gene end by 7 bases; junction bases not matched to a gene: 7. The CDR3 is made up of 14 amino acids. CDR1 is SGDLS, CDR2 YYNGEE, per germline. CDR3 nucleotides: TGTGCCAGCAGCGAGGGACTAGTCCCGAATACGCAGTATTTT. It specifies CASSEGLVPNTQYF.

The genes are TRBV25-1 and TRBJ1-2, with D possibly matching TRBD1 (5 bases). The CDR3 extends over 15 amino acids. V was clipped by 3 bases and J by 4 bases, with 15 bases between them. Germline V gene lookup returns CDR1 MGHDK and CDR2 SYGVNS. Here the CDR3 reads CASSDRQGEAYGYTF. As DNA, the CDR3 is TGTGCCAGCAGTGATCGTCAGGGTGAGGCCTATGGCTACACCTTC.

The rearrangement links TRBV5-1 to TRBJ2-3; no firm D call. This CDR3 is built from 16 residues. Germline loops: CDR1 SGHRS, CDR2 YFSETQ. Between the trimmed V and J ends, which lost 0 bases and 0 bases, there was a span of 11 bases. CDR3 protein: CASSLGPSSSTDTQYF. In nucleotides, the CDR3 is TGCGCCAGCAGCTTGGGTCCCTCTTCTAGCACAGATACGCAGTATTTT.